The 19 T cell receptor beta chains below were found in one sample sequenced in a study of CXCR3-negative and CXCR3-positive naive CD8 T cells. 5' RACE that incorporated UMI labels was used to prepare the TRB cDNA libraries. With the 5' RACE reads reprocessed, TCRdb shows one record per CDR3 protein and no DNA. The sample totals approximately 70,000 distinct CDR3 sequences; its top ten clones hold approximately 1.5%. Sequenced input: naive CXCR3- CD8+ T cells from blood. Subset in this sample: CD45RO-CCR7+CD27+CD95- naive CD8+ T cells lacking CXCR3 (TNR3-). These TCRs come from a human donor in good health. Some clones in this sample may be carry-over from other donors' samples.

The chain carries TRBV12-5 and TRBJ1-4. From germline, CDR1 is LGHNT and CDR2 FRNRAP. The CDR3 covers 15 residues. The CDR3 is CASAQSGATNEKLFF. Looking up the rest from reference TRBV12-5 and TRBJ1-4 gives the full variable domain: DARVTQTPRHKVTEMGQEVTMRCQPILGHNTVFWYRQTMMQGLELLAYFRNRAPLDDSGMPKDRFSAEMPDATLATLKIQPSEPRDSAVYFCASAQSGATNEKLFFGSGTQLSVL.

CDR3 region: CASSREISSYEQYF. The V call is TRBV3-1, the J call TRBJ2-7. CDR3 size: 14 residues. The V gene's germline CDR1 is LGHDT and CDR2 YNNKEL (reference sequence).

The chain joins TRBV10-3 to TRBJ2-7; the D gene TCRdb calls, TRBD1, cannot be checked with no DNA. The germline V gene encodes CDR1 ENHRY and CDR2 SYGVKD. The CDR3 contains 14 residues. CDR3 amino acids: CAISGMDSPYEQYF.

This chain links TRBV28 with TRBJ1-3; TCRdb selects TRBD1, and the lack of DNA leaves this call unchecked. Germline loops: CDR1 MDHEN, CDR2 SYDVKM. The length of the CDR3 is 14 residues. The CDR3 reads CASSLDRARNTIYF. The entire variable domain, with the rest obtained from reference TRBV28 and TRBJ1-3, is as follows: DVKVTQSSRYLVKRTGEKVFLECVQDMDHENMFWYRQDPGLGLRLIYFSYDVKMKEKGDIPEGYSVSREKKERFSLILESASTNQTSMYLCASSLDRARNTIYFGEGSWLTVV.

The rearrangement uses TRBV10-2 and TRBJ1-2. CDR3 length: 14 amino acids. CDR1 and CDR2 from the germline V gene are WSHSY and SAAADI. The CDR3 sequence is CASSESREGYGYTF.

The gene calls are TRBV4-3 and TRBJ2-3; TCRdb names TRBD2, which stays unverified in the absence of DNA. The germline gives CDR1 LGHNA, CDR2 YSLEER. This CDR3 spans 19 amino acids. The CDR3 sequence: CASSQEKMGSGGIADTQYF.

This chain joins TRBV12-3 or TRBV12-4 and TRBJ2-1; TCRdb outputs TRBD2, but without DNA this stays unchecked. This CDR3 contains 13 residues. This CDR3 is CASSKDSGGEQFF.

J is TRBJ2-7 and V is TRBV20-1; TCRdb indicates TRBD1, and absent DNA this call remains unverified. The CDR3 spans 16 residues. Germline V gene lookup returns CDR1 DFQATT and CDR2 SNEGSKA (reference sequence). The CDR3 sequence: CSASEVLRDGAWEQYF.

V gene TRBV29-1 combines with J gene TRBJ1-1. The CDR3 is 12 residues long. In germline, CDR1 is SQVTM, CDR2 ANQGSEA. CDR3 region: CSVEGNPGEAFF.

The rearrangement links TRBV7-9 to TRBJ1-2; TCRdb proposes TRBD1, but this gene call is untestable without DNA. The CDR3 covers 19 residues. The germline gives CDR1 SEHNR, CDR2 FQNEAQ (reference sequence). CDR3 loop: CASSLPLGQGASYNYGYTF.

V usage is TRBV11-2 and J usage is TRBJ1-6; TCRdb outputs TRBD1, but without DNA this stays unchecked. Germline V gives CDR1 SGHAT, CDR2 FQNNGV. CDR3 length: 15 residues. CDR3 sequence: CASSYDRAYNSPLHF.

The CDR3 loop is CASSFRQGMHEQYF. The chain joins TRBV28 to TRBJ2-7; the D call from TCRdb, TRBD1, cannot be confirmed without DNA. CDR3 length: 14 amino acids. From germline, CDR1 is MDHEN and CDR2 SYDVKM.

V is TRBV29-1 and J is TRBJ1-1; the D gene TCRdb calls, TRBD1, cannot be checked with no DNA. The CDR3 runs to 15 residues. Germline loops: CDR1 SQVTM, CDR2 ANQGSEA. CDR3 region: CSVDPGQGENTEAFF.

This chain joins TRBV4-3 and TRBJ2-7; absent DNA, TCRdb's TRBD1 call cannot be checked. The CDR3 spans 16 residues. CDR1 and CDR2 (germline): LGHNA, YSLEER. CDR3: CASSQERTGWVHEQYF.

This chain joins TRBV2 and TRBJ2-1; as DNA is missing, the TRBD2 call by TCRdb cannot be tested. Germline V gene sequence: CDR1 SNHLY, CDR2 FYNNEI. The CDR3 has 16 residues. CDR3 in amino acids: CASSELGTSGSIEQFF.

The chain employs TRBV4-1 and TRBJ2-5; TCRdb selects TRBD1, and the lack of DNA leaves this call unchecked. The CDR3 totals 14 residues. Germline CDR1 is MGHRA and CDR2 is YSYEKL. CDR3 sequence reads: CASSQVRGQETQYF.

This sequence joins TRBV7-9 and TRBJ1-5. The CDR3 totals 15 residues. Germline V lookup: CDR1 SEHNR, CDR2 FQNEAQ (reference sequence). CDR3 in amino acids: CASSDDTLSNQPQHF.

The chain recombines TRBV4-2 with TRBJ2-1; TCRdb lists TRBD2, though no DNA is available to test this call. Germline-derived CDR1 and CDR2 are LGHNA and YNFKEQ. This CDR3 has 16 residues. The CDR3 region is CASSQVPAGGYNEQFF.

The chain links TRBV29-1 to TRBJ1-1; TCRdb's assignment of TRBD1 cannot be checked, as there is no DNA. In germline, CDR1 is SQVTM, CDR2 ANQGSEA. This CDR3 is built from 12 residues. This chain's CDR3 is CSVAGQGPEAFF.